What follows are 20 T cell receptor beta chains derived from one specimen sequenced in a study of T cells in localized non-small cell lung cancer. TCRdb's table, derived via immunoSEQ multiplex PCR, lists solely in-frame clones and lacks some. Seen here are fewer than 40,000 clones, approximately 86% observed once, and the top ten hold 15% to 20%. The sample was peripheral blood mononuclear cells, taken before any cancer treatment. Receptors were obtained from a man aged 35 to 70 with stage III lung adenocarcinoma.

The rearrangement links TRBV5-1 to TRBJ2-1; D is possibly TRBD1 or TRBD2 (7 bases each). Trimming removed 1 base from V and 1 base from J, with 18 bases in between. Germline V gives CDR1 SGHRS, CDR2 YFSETQ. This CDR3 region has 18 residues. In nucleotides, the CDR3 is TGCGCCAGCAGCTTGAGGGGGCGCCAGGGAGGGTCCTACAATGAGCAGTTCTTC. It specifies CASSLRGRQGGSYNEQFF. The full variable domain, completed using reference TRBV5-1 and TRBJ2-1, is KAGVTQTPRYLIKTRGQQVTLSCSPISGHRSVSWYQQTPGQGLQFLFEYFSETQRNKGNFPGRFSGRQFSNSRSEMNVSTLELGDSALYLCASSLRGRQGGSYNEQFFGPGTRLTVL.

This clone was detected only once. V usage is TRBV4-2 and J usage is TRBJ2-1; the D gene is possibly TRBD2 (6 bases). The germline V and J ends were trimmed by 1 base and 0 bases, with 13 bases remaining between them. The CDR3 sequence is 17 residues long. Looked up from germline, CDR1 is LGHNA and CDR2 is YNFKEQ. CDR3 bases: TGTGCCAGCAGCCAAGCTTTGCGGGGCCGCTCCTACAATGAGCAGTTCTTC. Translation: CASSQALRGRSYNEQFF.

The rearrangement links TRBV19 to TRBJ2-7; the D gene is possibly TRBD2 (6 bases). CDR3 length: 15 residues. CDR1 and CDR2 (germline): LNHDA, SQIVND (reference sequence). With 3 bases removed from V and 3 bases from J, the gap between germline ends came to 15 bases. The CDR3 coding sequence is TGTGCCAGTAGTATTTTCGCGGGGCCTCGCTACGAGCAGTACTTC. Its protein product is CASSIFAGPRYEQYF.

This clone was seen just once. One junction end does not reproduce the germline sequence, and a read error may be involved. The gene calls are TRBV7-7 and TRBJ2-1; 8 bases line up with TRBD1. Germline values: CDR1 SSHAT, CDR2 FNYEAQ (reference sequence). The CDR3 is 15 amino acids. The CDR3 sequence is CASSRAGGTYNEQFF. The CDR3 DNA reads as TGTGCTAGCAGCCGAGCAGGGGGCACCTACAATGAGCAGTTCTTC.

Written as DNA, the CDR3 is TGTGCCAGCTCACCCCAGGGAGGCACTGAAGCTTTCTTT. Translated: CASSPQGGTEAFF. V usage is TRBV18 and J usage is TRBJ1-1; tentative D call: TRBD1 (5 bases). Deletions cut 3 bases from V and 4 bases from J, with 9 bases between. CDR1 KGHSH and CDR2 LQKENI come from the germline V gene. This CDR3 has 13 residues.

The V and J genes are TRBV18 and TRBJ2-2; no reliable D call. This CDR3 has 16 residues. Per germline, CDR1 KGHSH and CDR2 LQKENI. V lost 6 bases and J lost 0, with 14 bases in between. CDR3 DNA sequence: TGTGCCAGCTCGGCCGTCCCGCAGCCGAACACCGGGGAGCTGTTTTTT. Protein: CASSAVPQPNTGELFF.

V and J are TRBV23-1 and TRBJ1-4; the D is unclear. TRBV23-1 falls under the ORF class, with uncertain function. Trimming removed 0 bases from V and 4 bases from J, with 12 bases in between. This CDR3 has 16 residues. The CDR3: CASSQSKGLDNEKLFF. The CDR3 DNA reads TGCGCCAGCAGTCAATCGAAAGGGTTGGATAATGAAAAACTGTTTTTT.

The gene calls are TRBV11-2 and TRBJ1-3; 7 bases match TRBD1. Germline loops: CDR1 SGHAT, CDR2 FQNNGV. J gave up 0 bases and V 3 bases, and 2 bases lay outside the gene matches. The CDR3 spans 15 residues. The CDR3, as DNA: TGTGCCAGCAGCTTCGACAGGGTCTCTGGAAACACCATATATTTT. Its translation is CASSFDRVSGNTIYF.

This clone came up once. The chain is built from TRBV5-6 and TRBJ1-1, with D hard to call. Germline values: CDR1 SGHDT, CDR2 YYEEEE. This CDR3 contains 12 residues. The V gene lost 5 bases and the J gene lost 2 bases, with 7 bases spanning the gap. CDR3 region: CASRRINTEAFF. CDR3 nucleotide sequence: TGTGCCAGCAGGAGGATAAACACTGAAGCTTTCTTT.

This chain uses TRBV10-3 with TRBJ2-3; 9 bases align to TRBD2. The CDR3 totals 14 residues. V lost 7 bases, J lost 6 bases, and 8 bases stayed unmatched. Germline CDR1 reads ENHRY; CDR2 reads SYGVKD. This chain's CDR3 is CAINSWAGGDTQYF. The CDR3 DNA sequence: TGTGCCATCAACTCCTGGGCGGGGGGGGATACGCAGTATTTT.

CDR3 loop: CASSLRAPGGEAFF. CDR3 nucleotide sequence: TGCGCCAGCAGCTTGCGGGCCCCTGGAGGGGAAGCTTTCTTT. This sequence joins TRBV5-1 and TRBJ1-1; no clear D. Trimming left V 1 base short and J 8 bases short, with 15 bases between. Germline CDR1 reads SGHRS; CDR2 reads YFSETQ. The CDR3 consists of 14 residues. Supplemented by reference TRBV5-1 and TRBJ1-1, the full variable domain reads KAGVTQTPRYLIKTRGQQVTLSCSPISGHRSVSWYQQTPGQGLQFLFEYFSETQRNKGNFPGRFSGRQFSNSRSEMNVSTLELGDSALYLCASSLRAPGGEAFFGQGTRLTVV.

The chain uses TRBV4-2 and TRBJ2-7; D perhaps matches TRBD1 (5 bases). V dropped 5 bases and J dropped 3 bases, with 8 bases sitting between them. The germline V gene encodes CDR1 LGHNA and CDR2 YNFKEQ. The CDR3 contains 12 residues. The CDR3 DNA is TGTGCCAGCAGCTTGGACATCTACGAGCAGTACTTC. Its protein is CASSLDIYEQYF.

CDR3 DNA sequence: TGCGCCAGCAGCGACACGACATCGGTCTTCGACGAGCAGTACTTC. It codes for CASSDTTSVFDEQYF. The V and J genes are TRBV5-1 and TRBJ2-7; D is unclear. Trimming took 4 bases from V and 5 from J, leaving 19 bases between them. The germline CDR1 and CDR2 sequences are SGHRS and YFSETQ. This CDR3 contains 15 residues.

The chain recombines TRBV11-2 with TRBJ2-5; perhaps TRBD2 as D (6 bases). In germline, CDR1 is SGHAT, CDR2 FQNNGV. The CDR3 runs 14 residues. Trimming took off 5 bases at V and 4 bases at J, with 14 bases between the two ends. The CDR3 coding sequence is TGTGCCAGCAGCCCCTGGGAGGCTTCAGAGACCCAGTACTTC. Translation: CASSPWEASETQYF.

J is TRBJ2-3 and V is TRBV30; no definite D call. CDR1 is GTSNPN and CDR2 is SVGIG in the germline V gene (reference sequence). Between the trimmed V and J ends, which lost 4 bases and 0 bases, there was a span of 17 bases. This CDR3 has 16 amino acids. CDR3 amino acids: CAWTQWELRSTDTQYF. CDR3 coding DNA: TGTGCCTGGACCCAATGGGAACTTCGGAGCACAGATACGCAGTATTTT.

The chain has TRBV11-3 and TRBJ1-1; D gene uncertain. Per germline, CDR1 SGHNT and CDR2 YENEEA. The CDR3 length is 13 residues. Between the trimmed V and J ends, which lost 1 base and 9 bases, there was a span of 12 bases. In DNA, the CDR3 is TGTGCCAGCAGCTTAGGGACCTCCTCACAAGCTTTCTTT. Protein product: CASSLGTSSQAFF.

V is TRBV4-2 and J is TRBJ2-1; no reliable D call. The CDR3 is 14 residues long. Per germline, CDR1 LGHNA and CDR2 YNFKEQ. The V end lost 4 bases, the J end lost 15 bases, and 22 bases lay between the germline ends. This chain's CDR3 is CASSPSQATQERFF. The CDR3 DNA sequence: TGTGCCAGCAGCCCTTCCCAAGCGACCCAGGAACGGTTCTTC.

The chain links TRBV5-1 to TRBJ2-5; 12 nucleotides align to TRBD2. This CDR3 region has 17 residues. Germline V gene data show CDR1 as SGHRS and CDR2 as YFSETQ. Trimming at V came to 0 bases and at J to 2 bases, leaving 5 bases not matched to a gene. The CDR3 here is CASSLATTSGGQETQYF. Here the CDR3 DNA reads TGCGCCAGCAGCTTGGCCACGACTAGCGGGGGTCAAGAGACCCAGTACTTC.

This clone was seen only a few times. The chain couples TRBV29-1 to TRBJ1-1; no clear D gene. The germline CDR1 and CDR2 sequences are SQVTM and ANQGSEA. The CDR3 runs to 14 residues. V was shortened by 1 base and J by 3 bases, with 12 bases between the two germline ends. CDR3 sequence (DNA): TGCAGCGTTGAAGGCCCGGGGTTTGACACTGAAGCTTTCTTT. This codes for CSVEGPGFDTEAFF.

This chain uses TRBV6-6 with TRBJ1-2; 7 bases align to TRBD1. J was trimmed by 2 bases and V by 0 bases; bases with no gene match: 3. Germline CDR1 and CDR2: MNHNY and SVGAGI (reference sequence). The length of the CDR3 is 15 residues. The CDR3 DNA is TGTGCCAGCAGTTACTCGGGGGACAGCAACTATGGCTACACCTTC. Translation gives CASSYSGDSNYGYTF.